The next 25 T cell receptor beta chains were all read from a single sample in a study of T cell responses to AZD1222 COVID-19 vaccine. Data came from immunoSEQ multiplex PCR; TCRdb stores just in-frame clones and leaves some out. The table records approximately 140,000 clones, 70% to 90% of them present only once. This material consisted of peripheral blood, taken on day 0 of AZD1222 vaccination. All receptors derive from an adult in good health.

The chain is built from TRBV1 and TRBJ1-5. TRBV1 counts as a pseudogene. This CDR3 is built from 15 residues. The CDR3 here is CTSWTRGGSNQPQHF. The DNA of the CDR3 is TGCACCAGCTGGACCAGGGGGGGGAGCAATCAGCCCCAGCATTTT.

This sequence joins TRBV10-3 and TRBJ2-2, with 8 bases matching TRBD1. The trim removed 5 bases at V and 4 bases at J, leaving 6 bases unmatched. Germline CDR1 reads ENHRY; CDR2 reads SYGVKD. The CDR3 is 15 residues long. For the CDR3, the DNA is TGTGCCATCAGTATTGGACAGGGTGCCACCGGGGAGCTGTTTTTT. Its protein is CAISIGQGATGELFF.

The J gene is TRBJ2-5, the V gene TRBV2; D gene uncertain. Germline CDR1 SNHLY, CDR2 FYNNEI. The CDR3 consists of 11 residues. The CDR3 here is CARAVQETQYF. The CDR3 coding sequence is TGTGCGCGCGCGGTACAAGAGACCCAGTACTTC.

This clone was counted once. The chain couples TRBV4-3 to TRBJ2-1; D not certain. V was cut by 0 bases and J by 9 bases, with 6 bases left in between. In germline, CDR1 is LGHNA, CDR2 YSLEER. CDR3 size: 12 residues. The CDR3 DNA reads as TGCGCCAGCAGCCAAGAGGTAGGTGAGCAGTTCTTC. Amino acid sequence: CASSQEVGEQFF.

This chain connects TRBV19 to TRBJ1-2; D is possibly TRBD1 (6 bases). The CDR3 extends over 16 amino acids. V gave up 4 bases and J gave up 4 bases, with 19 bases separating them. From germline, CDR1 is LNHDA and CDR2 SQIVND (reference sequence). The CDR3 nucleotides read TGTGCCAGTAGTAGATCTAGCCTGGGACACATCTATGGCTACACCTTC. This codes for CASSRSSLGHIYGYTF.

The V and J genes are TRBV7-9 and TRBJ2-7; 9 positions agree with TRBD2. This CDR3 has 16 residues. Germline V CDR1 and CDR2: SEHNR, FQNEAQ (reference sequence). Trimming at V came to 4 bases and at J to 3 bases, leaving 10 bases not matched to a gene. In DNA form, the CDR3 reads TGTGCCAGCAGCTCCCGCGGAGCGGGAGGTGACTACGAGCAGTACTTC. This sequence encodes CASSSRGAGGDYEQYF.

J is TRBJ2-7 and V is TRBV19; D unclear. This CDR3 has 11 amino acids. The V and J ends lost 8 bases and 5 bases respectively, with 10 bases between them. The germline V gene has CDR1 LNHDA and CDR2 SQIVND (reference sequence). The CDR3 DNA reads as TGTGCCAGTTCAAGTGTCCACGAGCAGTACTTC. Translated, it gives CASSSVHEQYF.

The chain carries TRBV27 and TRBJ1-5, with D possibly being TRBD1 (5 bases). This CDR3 contains 13 residues. V dropped 8 bases and J dropped 7 bases, with 15 bases sitting between them. CDR1 is MNHEY and CDR2 is SMNVEV in the germline V gene (reference sequence). CDR3 loop: CASRLTWDQPQHF. The CDR3, as DNA: TGTGCCAGCCGATTAACGTGGGACCAGCCCCAGCATTTT.

This chain connects TRBV6-5 to TRBJ1-6; D possibly corresponds to TRBD1 (5 bases). The CDR3 is 13 amino acids. V shed 2 bases and J shed 8 bases, with 7 bases lying between them. CDR1 and CDR2 (germline): MNHEY, SVGAGI. The CDR3 nucleotides read TGTGCCAGCAGTTACGAGGGGCATTCACCCCTCCACTTT. Amino acid sequence: CASSYEGHSPLHF.

This clone was counted a single time. The chain carries TRBV24-1 and TRBJ1-4, with 8 bases lining up with TRBD1. This CDR3 spans 12 amino acids. The trim removed 5 bases at V and 11 bases at J, leaving 3 bases unmatched. Per the germline V gene, CDR1 is KGHDR and CDR2 is SFDVKD. The CDR3 here is CATSGGQGKLFF. The CDR3 DNA is TGTGCCACCAGTGGCGGACAGGGTAAACTGTTTTTT.

This clone came up a few times. The J gene is TRBJ1-5, the V gene TRBV5-6; 7 bases align to TRBD1. The CDR3 covers 13 residues. Germline CDR1 and CDR2: SGHDT and YYEEEE. V lost 3 bases, J lost 11 bases, and 8 bases stayed unmatched. CDR3 residues: CASSSARQGTQHF. The CDR3, as DNA: TGTGCCAGCAGCTCAGCCCGACAGGGAACCCAGCATTTT.

The gene calls are TRBV5-1 and TRBJ2-7; D is undetermined. Trimming cost V 2 bases and J 3 bases, with 9 bases left between them. Germline V gives CDR1 SGHRS, CDR2 YFSETQ. The CDR3 covers 13 residues. CDR3: CASSLGRNYEQYF. The DNA of the CDR3 is TGCGCCAGCAGCTTAGGCAGGAACTACGAGCAGTACTTC.

V is TRBV7-3 and J is TRBJ2-1; 9 bases map to TRBD2. Germline lookup yields CDR1 SGHTA and CDR2 FQGTGA. The CDR3 covers 14 residues. Trimming cost V 5 bases and J 10 bases; bases outside gene matches: 9. CDR3 protein: CASSPAVAGAEQFF. In DNA form, the CDR3 reads TGTGCCAGCAGCCCAGCGGTAGCGGGAGCCGAGCAGTTCTTC.

This sequence joins TRBV15 and TRBJ1-2; D ambiguous. Germline CDR1 reads LNHNV; CDR2 reads YYDKDF (reference sequence). The V end was cut by 0 bases, the J end by 2 bases, with 16 bases between. The CDR3 spans 17 residues. The CDR3: CATSRDRAGSHNYGYTF. In DNA form, the CDR3 reads TGTGCCACCAGCAGAGATAGGGCCGGGTCTCACAACTATGGCTACACCTTC. Combining the CDR3 with reference TRBV15 and TRBJ1-2 gives the whole variable domain DAMVIQNPRYQVTQFGKPVTLSCSQTLNHNVMYWYQQKSSQAPKLLFHYYDKDFNNEADTPDNFQSRRPNTSFCFLDIRSPGLGDTAMYLCATSRDRAGSHNYGYTFGSGTRLTVV.

The chain uses TRBV12-3 or TRBV12-4 and TRBJ1-4; TRBD1 matches 8 bases. This CDR3 region has 12 residues. V was clipped by 6 bases and J by 13 bases; unmatched bases: 7. In nucleotides, the CDR3 is TGTGCCAGCAGCACGGGACAGGATGGACTGTTTTTT. Protein sequence: CASSTGQDGLFF.

This clone occurred once. This chain uses TRBV2 with TRBJ2-3, with D uncertain. V dropped 8 bases and J dropped 2 bases, with 5 bases sitting between them. The CDR3 runs 11 residues. Germline CDR1 is SNHLY and CDR2 is FYNNEI. The CDR3 DNA reads TGTGCCAGCTTGGTCACAGATACGCAGTATTTT. It is translated as CASLVTDTQYF.

This chain joins TRBV28 and TRBJ1-1, with TRBD1 identical over 8 bases. The V gene's germline CDR1 is MDHEN and CDR2 SYDVKM. The CDR3 is made up of 16 amino acids. The junction had 13 bases not matched to a gene; V was cut back by 10 bases and J by 0 bases. CDR3 sequence: CATLSGTGLMNTEAFF. CDR3 bases: TGTGCCACGCTCTCCGGGACAGGACTGATGAACACTGAAGCTTTCTTT.

The chain uses TRBV19 and TRBJ1-2; 8 bases line up with TRBD1. The CDR3 has 13 residues. V lost 3 bases, J lost 4 bases, and 1 base stayed unmatched. Germline lookup yields CDR1 LNHDA and CDR2 SQIVND (reference sequence). DNA of the CDR3: TGTGCCAGTAGTATCACAGGGGGCTATGGCTACACCTTC. This sequence encodes CASSITGGYGYTF.

The rearrangement links TRBV27 to TRBJ2-2; unclear D gene. Trimming took off 6 bases at V and 5 bases at J, with 10 bases between the two ends. Per the germline V gene, CDR1 is MNHEY and CDR2 is SMNVEV (reference sequence). The CDR3 spans 13 residues. The CDR3 bases are TGTGCCAGCAGCTTGAGGAAGACCGGGGAGCTGTTTTTT. Its translation is CASSLRKTGELFF.

The J gene is TRBJ1-2, the V gene TRBV2, with TRBD1 identical over 8 bases. CDR1 is SNHLY and CDR2 is FYNNEI in the germline V gene. The CDR3 runs to 13 residues. Trimming at V came to 7 bases and at J to 6 bases, leaving 7 bases not matched to a gene. The CDR3 loop is CASIPQGADGYTF. The CDR3 nucleotides read TGTGCCAGCATCCCGCAGGGGGCAGATGGCTACACCTTC.

V gene TRBV6-4 combines with J gene TRBJ2-3, with TRBD2 matching over 10 bases. The CDR3 consists of 14 residues. From germline, CDR1 is MRHNA and CDR2 SNTAGT. V was clipped by 5 bases and J by 5 bases; unmatched bases: 4. CDR3 bases: TGTGCCAGCAGTCTAGCGGGAGAGGTAGATACGCAGTATTTT. Translation: CASSLAGEVDTQYF.

V and J are TRBV2 and TRBJ2-5; tentative D call: TRBD1 (5 bases). Trimming shortened V by 7 bases and J by 3 bases, and 18 bases separated the two germline ends. This CDR3 is built from 15 residues. CDR1 is SNHLY and CDR2 is FYNNEI in the germline V gene. The chain's CDR3 is CASIQRGLDKETQYF. CDR3 sequence (DNA): TGTGCCAGCATTCAAAGGGGCTTAGATAAAGAGACCCAGTACTTC.

J is TRBJ2-7 and V is TRBV5-1; TRBD2 might be the D (6 bases). Germline CDR1 and CDR2: SGHRS and YFSETQ. The CDR3 length is 14 residues. V dropped 4 bases and J dropped 0 bases, with 11 bases sitting between them. As DNA, the CDR3 is TGCGCCAGCAGCATAGCGGTAAACTCCTACGAGCAGTACTTC. Residues: CASSIAVNSYEQYF.

The rearrangement uses TRBV7-9 and TRBJ2-3; no clear D. CDR1 SEHNR and CDR2 FQNEAQ come from the germline V gene (reference sequence). This CDR3 contains 13 residues. Trimming left V 1 base short and J 4 bases short, with 6 bases between. CDR3 in amino acids: CASSLESPDTQYF. For the CDR3, the DNA is TGTGCCAGCAGCTTAGAGTCCCCAGATACGCAGTATTTT. The whole variable domain, remainder taken from reference TRBV7-9 and TRBJ2-3, is DTGVSQNPRHKITKRGQNVTFRCDPISEHNRLYWYRQTLGQGPEFLTYFQNEAQLEKSRLLSDRFSAERPKGSFSTLEIQRTEQGDSAMYLCASSLESPDTQYFGPGTRLTVL.

This clone occurred a few times. V usage is TRBV18 and J usage is TRBJ1-6; D call uncertain. The CDR3 runs 16 residues. Germline V gene lookup returns CDR1 KGHSH and CDR2 LQKENI. With 3 bases removed from V and 0 bases from J, the gap between germline ends came to 9 bases. CDR3 DNA: TGTGCCAGCTCACCTACCGGGCCCTCCTATAATTCACCCCTCCACTTT. It translates to CASSPTGPSYNSPLHF. The full variable domain, with the rest looked up from reference TRBV18 and TRBJ1-6, is NAGVMQNPRHLVRRRGQEARLRCSPMKGHSHVYWYRQLPEEGLKFMVYLQKENIIDESGMPKERFSAEFPKEGPSILRIQQVVRGDSAAYFCASSPTGPSYNSPLHFGNGTRLTVT.